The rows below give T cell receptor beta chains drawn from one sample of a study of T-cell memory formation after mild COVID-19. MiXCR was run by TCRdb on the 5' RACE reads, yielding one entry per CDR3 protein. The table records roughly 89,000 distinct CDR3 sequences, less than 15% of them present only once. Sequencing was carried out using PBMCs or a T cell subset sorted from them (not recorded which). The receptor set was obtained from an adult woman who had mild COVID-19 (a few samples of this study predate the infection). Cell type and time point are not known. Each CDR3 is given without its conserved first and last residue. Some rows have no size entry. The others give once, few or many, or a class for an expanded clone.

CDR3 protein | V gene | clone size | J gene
ASSLASGTGGGEKLF | TRBV7-9 | NA | TRBJ1-4
ASSLVRFEAF | TRBV12-3/TRBV12-4 | NA | TRBJ1-1
SAHPPGTGNEKLF | TRBV20-1 | NA | TRBJ1-4
ASSGAGRYETQY | TRBV7-6 | NA | TRBJ2-5
ATSDGGHAGNTIY | TRBV24-1 | NA | TRBJ1-3
ASSYGLDYNEQF | TRBV6-2/TRBV6-3 | few | TRBJ2-1
ASGDPRDTQY | TRBV7-2 | many | TRBJ2-3
ASSLSGSGGNQPQH | TRBV27 | NA | TRBJ1-5
ASGQGARTEAF | TRBV7-2 | NA | TRBJ1-1
ASRETGYADQPQH | TRBV6-1 | NA | TRBJ1-5
ASSLDSARLAGGTQY | TRBV11-3 | NA | TRBJ2-3
ASSQEPGMISYEQY | TRBV4-1 | few | TRBJ2-7
SLPLRGGETQY | TRBV29-1 | many | TRBJ2-5
ASSKPPASGGYNEQF | TRBV21-1 | NA | TRBJ2-1
ATSDSGRARERWPETQY | TRBV24-1 | NA | TRBJ2-5
ASSCDSAGLWTNYGYT | TRBV7-3 | few | TRBJ1-2
SVPGGVHEQY | TRBV29-1 | many | TRBJ2-7
ASSVGGLGNEQY | TRBV9 | NA | TRBJ2-7
ASSPPRRGVTEAF | TRBV7-2 | NA | TRBJ1-1
ASRSGSTEAF | TRBV5-1 | few | TRBJ1-1
ASTSREKLAGGSDTQY | TRBV27 | NA | TRBJ2-3
SARAAGGPEQF | TRBV20-1 | few | TRBJ2-1
ASSLDGNGELF | TRBV5-1 | few | TRBJ2-2
ASSLAGPPYEQY | TRBV5-1 | NA | TRBJ2-7
SGWTGSTGELF | TRBV29-1 | NA | TRBJ2-2
SAYPLAGAYNEQF | TRBV20-1 | few | TRBJ2-1
SARDPAIRAKNIQY | TRBV20-1 | few | TRBJ2-4
ASSPGQGRTYNEQF | TRBV7-6 | NA | TRBJ2-1
ASSYSARNTEAF | TRBV6-5 | NA | TRBJ1-1
ASRTGQGHLEQY | TRBV12-3/TRBV12-4 | few | TRBJ2-7
ASSESMGSLNQPQH | TRBV10-2 | NA | TRBJ1-5
ASSSGDRVGDTQY | TRBV7-3 | few | TRBJ2-3
ASSLGGGKESPLH | TRBV5-1 | NA | TRBJ1-6
ASSAEGFGYGYT | TRBV9 | once | TRBJ1-2
ASSLTGTSGGRYQETQY | TRBV7-3 | NA | TRBJ2-5
ASSSSPRGELTEAF | TRBV11-2 | NA | TRBJ1-1
ASSQDLGSSTDTQY | TRBV4-2 | NA | TRBJ2-3
AIALNWGETQY | TRBV10-3 | NA | TRBJ2-5
SVEDLRTGANVLT | TRBV29-1 | NA | TRBJ2-6
ASSFGTSESEQY | TRBV7-2 | few | TRBJ2-7
ASSPRGTPNTGELF | TRBV4-1 | NA | TRBJ2-2
ASSLDRGRPDTQY | TRBV5-4 | NA | TRBJ2-3
ASSSRDRGPNSPLH | TRBV12-3/TRBV12-4 | few | TRBJ1-6
ASSSPLARQNIQY | TRBV7-9 | few | TRBJ2-4
SVSPGAVNTGELF | TRBV29-1 | few | TRBJ2-2
ASSSVEVQPYEQY | TRBV12-3/TRBV12-4 | many | TRBJ2-7
ASSFEWKGAYNEQF | TRBV7-3 | NA | TRBJ2-1
ASTLPVGSPNYGYT | TRBV7-9 | NA | TRBJ1-2
SARDPLNRGNTGELF | TRBV20-1 | few | TRBJ2-2
ASSSYEIGTVKANYGYT | TRBV11-2 | few | TRBJ1-2
ASTPSGRGLNEQF | TRBV5-1 | few | TRBJ2-1
ASTWRSIGYEQY | TRBV2 | NA | TRBJ2-7
ASSFGTLKADTQY | TRBV5-1 | NA | TRBJ2-3
ASSFLDTEAF | TRBV12-3/TRBV12-4 | few | TRBJ1-1
AWATGVGSYEQY | TRBV30 | few | TRBJ2-7
ASSSRDWHTQY | TRBV9 | few | TRBJ2-3